This T cell receptor (beta chain) was observed in a study of metastatic and nonmetastatic thyroid tumors. Whole-study context: Samples came from malignant and benign thyroid patients, and repertoires were compared across blood and tumor or nodule tissue.

Study results and limitations: Reports indicated that malignant thyroid tumors showed significantly higher TCR beta diversity than benign nodules did, in blood and tumor.

Authors' processing steps: Variation in CDR3 across clinicopathological groups served as the basis for constructing a distant-metastasis classifier in papillary thyroid cancer. TCRdb ran MiXCR on the PCR reads. Clone size and V and J calls follow TCRdb, not the original study. The sample contains under 60,000 clones, about 20% of which appear only once. From germline, CDR1 is MNHNS and CDR2 SASEGT. The CDR3 runs 12 residues. V gave up 5 bases and J gave up 6 bases, with 7 bases separating them. No treatment of any kind had been given to any patient before thyroid surgery. The sample holds many counts of this clone. The antigen is undetermined.

V and J are TRBV6-1 and TRBJ2-2; D is uncertain. The sequence derives from a male donor with papillary thyroid cancer or a benign thyroid nodule (not recorded which). Some clones in this sample may be carry-over from other donors' samples. Sequenced sample: blood. CDR3 DNA sequence: TGTGCCAGCAGTAGGTTCCCCGGGGAGCTGTTTTTT. It yields the protein CASSRFPGELFF.